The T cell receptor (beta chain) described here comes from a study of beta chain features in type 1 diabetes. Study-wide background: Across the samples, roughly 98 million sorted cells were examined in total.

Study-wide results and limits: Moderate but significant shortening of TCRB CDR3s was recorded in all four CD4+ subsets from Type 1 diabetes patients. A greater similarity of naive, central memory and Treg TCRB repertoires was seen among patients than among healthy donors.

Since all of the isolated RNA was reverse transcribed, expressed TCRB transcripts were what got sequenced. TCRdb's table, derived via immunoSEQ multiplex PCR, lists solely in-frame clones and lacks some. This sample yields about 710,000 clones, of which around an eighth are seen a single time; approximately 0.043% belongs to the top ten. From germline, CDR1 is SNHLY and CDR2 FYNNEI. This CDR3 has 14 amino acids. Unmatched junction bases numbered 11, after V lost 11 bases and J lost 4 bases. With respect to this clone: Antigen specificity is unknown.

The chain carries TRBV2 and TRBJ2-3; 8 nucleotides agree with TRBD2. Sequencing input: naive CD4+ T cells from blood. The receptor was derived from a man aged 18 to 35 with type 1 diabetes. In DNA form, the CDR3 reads TGTGCCGGAACCGAAACGGGAGGGGCAGATACGCAGTATTTT. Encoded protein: CAGTETGGADTQYF. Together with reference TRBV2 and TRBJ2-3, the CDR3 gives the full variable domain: EPEVTQTPSHQVTQMGQEVILRCVPISNHLYFYWYRQILGQKVEFLVSFYNNEISEKSEIFDDQFSVERPDGSNFTLKIRSTKLEDSAMYFCAGTETGGADTQYFGPGTRLTVL.